This TCR beta chain was observed in a study of blood T cell repertoires in COVID-19. Trimming pared 3 bases from V and 5 bases from J, leaving 7 bases between. Germline CDR1 is WSHSY and CDR2 is SAAADI. CDR3 size: 13 residues. Clones were read by immunoSEQ multiplex PCR, and TCRdb kept only the in-frame ones, dropping some. The data contain more than 150,000 clones, 65% to 90% of them seen just once; the ten biggest clones take up 10% to 15%. The sample holds a few counts of this clone. Participants' reported clinical history set cohort assignment. The rearrangement uses TRBV10-2 and TRBJ2-2; D remains unclear. The clonotype was recovered from a man aged 35 to 55 who had recovered from COVID-19. Sample: PBMCs or T cells enriched from blood (not recorded which). Here the CDR3 DNA reads TGCGCCAGCAGTGAAACGGAGACCGGGGAGCTGTTTTTT. Translating it yields CASSETETGELFF.